This entry features one TCR beta chain sequence. These data come from a study of blood T cell repertoires in COVID-19. Study summary: PBMCs, B-cell-depleted T cells, or T cells were the source of the cDNA or gDNA that made up the material.

Per the original data handling: Researchers report that nucleated cell counts were estimated from reference gene primer amplification. The assay was immunoSEQ multiplex PCR, and TCRdb's table has in-frame clones only and misses some. D and trimming come from the DNA, and the V and J calls and clone size come from that table. Here the sample spans about 150,000 clones, 65% to 85% being singletons. The V gene's germline CDR1 is MDHEN and CDR2 SYDVKM. The length of the CDR3 is 13 residues. The V and J ends lost 6 bases and 1 base respectively, with 10 bases between them. The gene calls are TRBV28 and TRBJ2-7, with D maybe TRBD1 (6 bases). The receptor was derived from a middle-aged man with active or convalescent COVID-19. Sequencing was done on a sample of peripheral blood. The CDR3 sequence: CASRGQWSYEQYF. The CDR3 DNA reads as TGTGCCAGCAGAGGACAGTGGTCCTACGAGCAGTACTTC. The whole variable domain, filled in from reference TRBV28 and TRBJ2-7, reads DVKVTQSSRYLVKRTGEKVFLECVQDMDHENMFWYRQDPGLGLRLIYFSYDVKMKEKGDIPEGYSVSREKKERFSLILESASTNQTSMYLCASRGQWSYEQYFGPGTRLTVT.